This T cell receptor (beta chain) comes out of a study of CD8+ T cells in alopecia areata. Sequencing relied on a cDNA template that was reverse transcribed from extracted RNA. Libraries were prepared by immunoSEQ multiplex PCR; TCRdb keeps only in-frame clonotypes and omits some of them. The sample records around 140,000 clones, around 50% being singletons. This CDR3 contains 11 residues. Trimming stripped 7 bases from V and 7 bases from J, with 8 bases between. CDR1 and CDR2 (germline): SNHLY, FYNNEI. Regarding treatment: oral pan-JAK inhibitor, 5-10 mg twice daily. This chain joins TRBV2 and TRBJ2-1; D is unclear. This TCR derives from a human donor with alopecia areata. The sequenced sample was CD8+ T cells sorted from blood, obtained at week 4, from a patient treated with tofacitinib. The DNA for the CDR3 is TGTGCCAGCACCAAGGGAAATGAGCAGTTCTTC. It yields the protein CASTKGNEQFF. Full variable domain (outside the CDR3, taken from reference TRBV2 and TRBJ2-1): EPEVTQTPSHQVTQMGQEVILRCVPISNHLYFYWYRQILGQKVEFLVSFYNNEISEKSEIFDDQFSVERPDGSNFTLKIRSTKLEDSAMYFCASTKGNEQFFGPGTRLTVL.